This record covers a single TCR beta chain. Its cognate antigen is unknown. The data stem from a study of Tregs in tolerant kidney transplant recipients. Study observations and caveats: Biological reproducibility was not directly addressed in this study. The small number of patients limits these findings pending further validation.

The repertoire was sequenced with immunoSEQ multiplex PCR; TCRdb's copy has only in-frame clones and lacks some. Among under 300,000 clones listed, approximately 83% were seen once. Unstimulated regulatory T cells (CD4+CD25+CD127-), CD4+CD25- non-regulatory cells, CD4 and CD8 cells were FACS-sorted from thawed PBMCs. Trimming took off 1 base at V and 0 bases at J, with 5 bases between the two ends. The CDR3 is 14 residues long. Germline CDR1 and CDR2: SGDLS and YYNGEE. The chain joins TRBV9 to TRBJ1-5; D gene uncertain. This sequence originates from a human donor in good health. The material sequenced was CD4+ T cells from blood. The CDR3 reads CASSVSYSNQPQHF. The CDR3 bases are TGTGCCAGCAGCGTATCTTATAGCAATCAGCCCCAGCATTTT.